This record covers a single TCR beta chain. The CDR3 covers 15 residues. From germline, CDR1 is SGHAT and CDR2 FQNNGV. V was cut by 1 base and J by 2 bases, with 12 bases left in between. Profiling relied on immunoSEQ multiplex PCR, and the TCRdb table lists in-frame clones only, not all of them. The profile shows 130,000 to 150,000 clones, approximately 91% of them singletons. This specimen comes from a study of control samples from healthy donors and cancer patients. The chain recombines TRBV11-2 with TRBJ2-7; tentative D call: TRBD2 (6 bases). The sequencing input was blood. This TCR was recovered from a man aged 25-45 years in good health. CDR3 region: CASSLARGETYEQYF. CDR3 in DNA: TGTGCCAGCAGCTTAGCGCGGGGCGAAACCTACGAGCAGTACTTC.